A single sample is the source of the 3 T cell receptor beta chains below, sequenced in a study of tumor-infiltrating lymphocytes in primary liver carcinoma. With a constant-region primer, TCR beta cDNA was made from around 520 ng of total RNA. Three rounds of nested multiplex PCR with slightly modified ARM-PCR produced TCR beta libraries. Use of TRBV1-TRBV30 forward primers with a C-beta reverse primer characterized the first two PCR rounds, which lasted about 11 cycles each. In TCRdb, the multiplex PCR reads were re-called with MiXCR into one record per CDR3 protein. The table lists approximately 60,000 distinct CDR3 sequences, less than 75% of them singletons. The study co-extracted DNA and RNA from around 20-30 mg of unsorted bulk tissue. Sequencing input: liver tumor tissue from sampling region 2. The subset: tumor region T2, inferior pole. These receptors were taken from a man aged 35 to 55 with primary liver carcinoma and hepatitis B virus infection.

This clonotype was counted a few times. The chain joins TRBV5-6 to TRBJ2-2, with D possibly TRBD1 on 6 matching bases. The germline gives CDR1 SGHDT, CDR2 YYEEEE. The CDR3 contains 15 residues. Trimming removed 0 bases from V and 5 bases from J, with 11 bases in between. The CDR3 region is CASSLEQGITGELFF. Here the CDR3 DNA reads TGTGCCAGCAGCTTGGAGCAGGGGATAACCGGGGAGCTGTTTTTT.

Points on this clonotype: One end of the junction fails to match germline, which may point to a read error. V is TRBV11-2 and J is TRBJ2-3; D ambiguous. This CDR3 has 14 residues. The germline V gene has CDR1 SGHAT and CDR2 FQNNGV. The CDR3 DNA follows: TGTGCCAGCAGCTTCGGTGGGTTTAGCAAAAAATCTACATTT. Its protein product is CASSFGGFSKKSTF.

CDR3 bases: TGCGCCAGCAGCCAAGGTCCCAGCGGGTCCCAGCAAGAGACCCAGTACTTC. It is translated as CASSQGPSGSQQETQYF. The rearrangement uses TRBV4-1 and TRBJ2-5, with a weak D call TRBD2 (6 bases). The CDR3 totals 17 residues. Germline lookup yields CDR1 MGHRA and CDR2 YSYEKL. The V end was cut by 1 base, the J end by 2 bases, with 17 bases between.